The 14 T cell receptor beta chains listed next were all sequenced from one sample in a study of identifying expanded T cells in peripheral blood. TCRdb keeps only in-frame clones here, not all; method: immunoSEQ multiplex PCR. The data show 80,000 to 90,000 clones, with approximately 91% seen just once and 2.5% to 3% held by the top ten. Sequenced input: blood. The source of these receptors is a person aged 18 to 69 in good health.

The genes are TRBV11-2 and TRBJ2-3, with D uncertain. Trimming left V 5 bases short and J 3 bases short, with 15 bases between. Germline V gene lookup returns CDR1 SGHAT and CDR2 FQNNGV. The CDR3 is 15 amino acids. CDR3 DNA: TGTGCCAGCAGCCAAGATTTCCGAATAACAGATACGCAGTATTTT. Translated, it gives CASSQDFRITDTQYF.

The gene calls are TRBV4-3 and TRBJ1-5; D might be TRBD1 (6 bases). This CDR3 contains 15 residues. Trimming cost V 0 bases and J 4 bases, with 10 bases left between them. Germline loops: CDR1 LGHNA, CDR2 YSLEER. The CDR3 DNA reads TGCGCCAGCAGCCAAGAAATCAGGGGAAATCAGCCCCAGCATTTT. It encodes CASSQEIRGNQPQHF.

This chain links TRBV5-1 with TRBJ1-4; TRBD1 agrees at 9 bases. Trimming at V came to 3 bases and at J to 5 bases, leaving 14 bases not matched to a gene. From germline, CDR1 is SGHRS and CDR2 YFSETQ. This CDR3 is 18 amino acids long. Written as DNA, the CDR3 is TGCGCCAGCAGCTCCTCTACAAACGGGGGGACAGGGAATGAAAAACTGTTTTTT. Its translation is CASSSSTNGGTGNEKLFF.

The chain links TRBV15 to TRBJ2-1; D possibly corresponds to TRBD2 (5 bases). The CDR3 is 13 amino acids. Germline CDR1 is LNHNV and CDR2 is YYDKDF (reference sequence). Trimming pared 8 bases from V and 9 bases from J, leaving 17 bases between. The CDR3 bases are TGTGCCACCGCGAGCTTCGCGGGCGGTGAGCAGTTCTTC. Protein sequence: CATASFAGGEQFF.

The chain links TRBV10-3 to TRBJ1-1; tentative D call: TRBD1 (6 bases). The V gene lost 2 bases and the J gene lost 3 bases, with 13 bases spanning the gap. The CDR3 consists of 15 residues. Per the germline V gene, CDR1 is ENHRY and CDR2 is SYGVKD. The CDR3 DNA follows: TGTGCCATCAGTGAGCGGGGGGCGCATGACACTGAAGCTTTCTTT. Protein: CAISERGAHDTEAFF.

This rearrangement joins TRBV21-1 to TRBJ2-3; TRBD2, the table's D call, was not compared with the DNA. TRBV21-1 is recorded as a pseudogene. This CDR3 has 19 amino acids. The CDR3 nucleotides are TGTGCCAGCACCGGGGACTTTTTCCTTCCCCTCACTCTCACAGATACGCAGTATTTT. Protein product: CASTGDFFLPLTLTDTQYF.

The chain joins TRBV5-4 to TRBJ2-1; 15 bases map to TRBD2. V lost 2 bases, J lost 9 bases, and 3 bases stayed unmatched. The CDR3 is made up of 15 amino acids. Germline V gives CDR1 SGHNT, CDR2 YYREEE (reference sequence). The CDR3, as DNA: TGTGCCAGCAGCTTAGGGACTAGCGGGAGGCTTGAGCAGTTCTTC. Its protein is CASSLGTSGRLEQFF.

The chain combines TRBV5-6 with TRBJ2-5, with TRBD2 identical over 7 bases. The V gene's germline CDR1 is SGHDT and CDR2 YYEEEE. The CDR3 spans 14 residues. V dropped 6 bases and J dropped 5; count of bases not matched to a gene: 10. The CDR3 nucleotides read TGTGCCAGCATCGACCGGGGGGTCGGTGAGACCCAGTACTTC. Amino acids: CASIDRGVGETQYF. The entire variable domain, with the rest obtained from reference TRBV5-6 and TRBJ2-5, is as follows: DAGVTQSPTHLIKTRGQQVTLRCSPKSGHDTVSWYQQALGQGPQFIFQYYEEEERQRGNFPDRFSGHQFPNYSSELNVNALLLGDSALYLCASIDRGVGETQYFGPGTRLLVL.

The chain joins TRBV28 to TRBJ2-7; D ambiguous. The CDR3 totals 12 residues. From germline, CDR1 is MDHEN and CDR2 SYDVKM. V lost 6 bases and J 0 bases, leaving 6 bases between the germline ends. The CDR3: CASSRVSYEQYF. CDR3 sequence (DNA): TGTGCCAGCAGCCGGGTCTCCTACGAGCAGTACTTC. Full variable domain (remainder filled in from reference TRBV28 and TRBJ2-7): DVKVTQSSRYLVKRTGEKVFLECVQDMDHENMFWYRQDPGLGLRLIYFSYDVKMKEKGDIPEGYSVSREKKERFSLILESASTNQTSMYLCASSRVSYEQYFGPGTRLTVT.

This chain links TRBV27 with TRBJ2-7; D gene unclear. CDR1 is MNHEY and CDR2 is SMNVEV in the germline V gene (reference sequence). Trimming removed 8 bases at V and 7 bases at J, with 6 bases between. CDR3 length: 9 residues. In DNA form, the CDR3 reads TGTGCCAGCTTCCCTGAGCAGTACTTC. It is translated as CASFPEQYF.

The chain is built from TRBV18 and TRBJ2-7; D remains ambiguous. Germline V gives CDR1 KGHSH, CDR2 LQKENI. The germline V and J ends were trimmed by 6 bases and 0 bases, with 6 bases remaining between them. The CDR3 sequence is 12 residues long. The CDR3 region has the DNA TGTGCCAGCTCTGGTAGCTCCTACGAGCAGTACTTC. This codes for CASSGSSYEQYF.

The chain combines TRBV28 with TRBJ2-1; 7 bases align to TRBD1. After removal of 7 bases from V and 0 bases from J, the junction contained 9 bases not matched to a gene. CDR3 size: 16 residues. Per germline, CDR1 MDHEN and CDR2 SYDVKM. Written as DNA, the CDR3 is TGTGCCAGCAAACCCCACGGACAGGTCTCCTACAATGAGCAGTTCTTC. It codes for CASKPHGQVSYNEQFF.

The rearrangement uses TRBV29-1 and TRBJ2-7; 8 bases agree with TRBD1. Trimming took 7 bases from V and 3 from J; bases not matched to a gene: 2. The CDR3 runs to 11 residues. Looked up from germline, CDR1 is SQVTM and CDR2 is ANQGSEA. The CDR3 DNA follows: TGCAGCGGAGGACAGGGCTACGAGCAGTACTTC. It encodes CSGGQGYEQYF.

The gene calls are TRBV29-1 and TRBJ2-7, with a tentative D call TRBD2 (6 bases). Germline V gives CDR1 SQVTM, CDR2 ANQGSEA. This CDR3 has 14 amino acids. The V end lost 1 base, the J end lost 6 bases, and 16 bases lay between the germline ends. The DNA of the CDR3 is TGCAGCGTTGAAGGGTGGGAAGGGAGGTCCGAGCAGTACTTC. This translates into CSVEGWEGRSEQYF.